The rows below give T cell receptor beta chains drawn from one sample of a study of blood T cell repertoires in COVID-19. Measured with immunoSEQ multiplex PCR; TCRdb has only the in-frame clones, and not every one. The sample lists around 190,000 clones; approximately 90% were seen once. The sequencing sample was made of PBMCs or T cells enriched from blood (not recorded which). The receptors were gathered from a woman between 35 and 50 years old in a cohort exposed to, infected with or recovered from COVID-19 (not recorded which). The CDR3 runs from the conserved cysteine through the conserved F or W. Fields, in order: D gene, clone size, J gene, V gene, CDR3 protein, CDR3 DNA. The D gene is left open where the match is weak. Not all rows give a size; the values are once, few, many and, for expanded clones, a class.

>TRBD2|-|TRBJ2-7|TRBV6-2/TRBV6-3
CASSFLAGATYEQYF
TGTGCCAGCAGCTTCCTAGCGGGGGCAACCTACGAGCAGTACTTC
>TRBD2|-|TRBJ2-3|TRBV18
CASSNGPVEREATDTQYF
TGTGCCAGCTCGAACGGGCCTGTGGAGCGGGAGGCTACAGATACGCAGTATTTT
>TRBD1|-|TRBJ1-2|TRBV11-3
CASSSPGGAGYTF
TGTGCCAGCAGCAGCCCAGGGGGCGCTGGCTACACCTTC
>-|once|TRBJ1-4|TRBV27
CASKRGTGPLTNEKLFF
TGTGCCAGCAAGAGGGGTACAGGGCCGCTAACTAATGAAAAACTGTTTTTT
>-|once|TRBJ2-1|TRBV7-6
CASSPGTSANEQFF
TGTGCCAGCAGCCCAGGGACATCTGCCAATGAGCAGTTCTTC
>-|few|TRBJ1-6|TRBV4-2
CASSQDRGSPLHF
TGTGCCAGCAGCCAAGATCGGGGATCACCCCTCCACTTT
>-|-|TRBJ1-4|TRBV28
CASSPSVWRRFNEKLFF
TGTGCCAGCAGTCCATCCGTTTGGCGGCGGTTTAATGAAAAACTGTTTTTT
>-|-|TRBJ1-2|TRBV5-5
CASSLSAEGIYGYTF
TGTGCCAGCAGCTTGTCGGCAGAGGGAATCTATGGCTACACCTTC
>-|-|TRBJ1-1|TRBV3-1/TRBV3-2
CASSQEWGRRAEAFF
TGTGCCAGCAGCCAAGAGTGGGGCCGTCGCGCTGAAGCTTTCTTT
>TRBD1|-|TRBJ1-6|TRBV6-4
CASSERPGTGSPLHF
TGTGCCAGCAGTGAGCGGCCTGGGACAGGATCACCCCTCCACTTT
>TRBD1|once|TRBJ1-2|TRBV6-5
CASRPTGGARGYTF
TGTGCCAGCAGGCCAACAGGGGGCGCGCGTGGCTACACCTTC
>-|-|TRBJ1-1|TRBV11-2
CASTGSTEAFF
TGTGCCAGCACAGGGTCCACTGAAGCTTTCTTT
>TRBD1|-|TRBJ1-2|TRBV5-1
CASSFSDRGHYGYTF
TGCGCCAGCAGCTTCTCCGACAGGGGGCACTATGGCTACACCTTC
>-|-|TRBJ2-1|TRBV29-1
CSVLPDPRYNEQFF
TGCAGCGTTCTCCCTGACCCGAGGTACAATGAGCAGTTCTTC
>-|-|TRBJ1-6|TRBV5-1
CASTGDYGSPLHF
TGCGCCAGCACAGGGGATTACGGCTCACCCCTCCACTTT
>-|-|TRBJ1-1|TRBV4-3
CASSQVVREWMNTEAFF
TGCGCCAGCAGCCAAGTGGTCAGGGAATGGATGAACACTGAAGCTTTCTTT
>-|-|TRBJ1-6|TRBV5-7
CASSLGGNSPLHF
TGTGCCAGCAGCTTGGGCGGGAATTCACCCCTCCACTTT
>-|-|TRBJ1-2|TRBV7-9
CASSWSPEIYGYTF
TGTGCCAGCAGCTGGTCCCCGGAGATCTATGGCTACACCTTC
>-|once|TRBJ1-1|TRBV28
CASSIRGGLGTEAFF
TGTGCCAGCAGCATCAGGGGAGGGCTGGGGACTGAAGCTTTCTTT
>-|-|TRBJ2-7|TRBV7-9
CASSLAPLYEQYF
TGTGCCAGCAGCTTAGCTCCTCTCTACGAGCAGTACTTC
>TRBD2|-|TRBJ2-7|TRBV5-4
CASSPGTSGASYEQYF
TGTGCCAGCAGCCCCGGGACTAGCGGGGCCTCCTACGAGCAGTACTTC
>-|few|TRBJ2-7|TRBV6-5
CASSPFSGAGYEQYF
TGTGCCAGCAGCCCGTTCAGCGGTGCTGGCTACGAGCAGTACTTC
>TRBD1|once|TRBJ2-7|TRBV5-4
CASSLLEWNHPGQSTYEQYF
TGTGCCAGCAGCTTATTAGAGTGGAACCACCCGGGACAGTCTACCTACGAGCAGTACTTC
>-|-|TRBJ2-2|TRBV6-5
CASSLTWTGELFF
TGTGCCAGCAGCCTAACCTGGACCGGGGAGCTGTTTTTT
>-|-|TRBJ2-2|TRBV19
CASSITGLAGELFF
TGTGCCAGTAGTATAACGGGATTGGCCGGGGAGCTGTTTTTT
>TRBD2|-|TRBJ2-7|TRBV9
CASSVGSGAVEQYF
TGTGCCAGCAGCGTAGGCAGCGGGGCAGTCGAGCAGTACTTC
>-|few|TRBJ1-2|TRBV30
CAWSPGGYGYTF
TGTGCCTGGTCCCCGGGAGGGTATGGCTACACCTTC
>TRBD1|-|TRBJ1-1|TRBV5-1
CASSLGGAGGLNTEAFF
TGCGCCAGCAGCTTGGGTGGGGCAGGGGGCCTGAACACTGAAGCTTTCTTT
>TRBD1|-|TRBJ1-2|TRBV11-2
CASSLETGDDGYTF
TGTGCCAGCAGCTTAGAAACAGGGGATGATGGCTACACCTTC
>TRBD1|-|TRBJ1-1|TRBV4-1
CASSPRTGWGTEAFF
TGCGCCAGCAGCCCCCGGACAGGGTGGGGCACTGAAGCTTTCTTT
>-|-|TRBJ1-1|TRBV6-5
CASIHRDGGEAFF
TGTGCCAGCATTCACAGGGATGGAGGTGAAGCTTTCTTT
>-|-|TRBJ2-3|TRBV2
CASSGGTRTDTQYF
TGTGCCAGCAGCGGAGGCACTCGCACAGATACGCAGTATTTT
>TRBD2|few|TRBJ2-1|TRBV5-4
CASSSPFASGGREQFF
TGTGCCAGCAGCTCCCCCTTCGCTAGCGGGGGGAGGGAGCAGTTCTTC
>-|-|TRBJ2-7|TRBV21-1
CASTGEQYF
TGTGCCAGCACGGGGGAGCAGTACTTC
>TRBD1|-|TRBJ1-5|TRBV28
CASTKDRWEPQHF
TGTGCCAGCACGAAGGACAGGTGGGAGCCCCAGCATTTT
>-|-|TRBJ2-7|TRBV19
CASSAGSSYEQYF
TGTGCCAGTAGTGCCGGGTCCTCCTACGAGCAGTACTTC
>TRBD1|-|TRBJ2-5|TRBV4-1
CASSLHSTGPQETQYF
TGCGCCAGCAGCCTTCATTCGACAGGGCCCCAAGAGACCCAGTACTTC
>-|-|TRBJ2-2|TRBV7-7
CASSPVIGLGELFF
TGTGCCAGCAGCCCCGTCATTGGGCTCGGAGAGCTGTTTTTT